This is a list of T cell receptor beta chains from one sample in a study of T cell responses to AZD1222 COVID-19 vaccine. Produced via immunoSEQ multiplex PCR; TCRdb's table is partial and in-frame only. The sample contains 100,000 to 150,000 clones, more than 85% of which appear only once. The source material was peripheral blood, sampled on day 0 of AZD1222 vaccination. The receptor source for this set is an adult in good health. Both conserved end residues are part of each CDR3. D genes are given only for firm matches. Not every row has a clone size; where given, it reads once, few, many or a size class.

d_call	v_call	clone_size	j_call	cdr3_aa	cdr3_nt
TRBD2	TRBV27	NA	TRBJ2-1	CASSQIRLAGGPNEQFF	TGTGCCAGCAGTCAAATTAGGCTAGCGGGAGGGCCCAATGAGCAGTTCTTC
NA	TRBV5-4	NA	TRBJ1-1	CASSIDSNTEAFF	TGTGCCAGCAGTATTGACAGTAACACTGAAGCTTTCTTT
NA	TRBV18	NA	TRBJ1-1	CASSPPLGGNTEAFF	TGTGCCAGCTCACCACCGTTAGGGGGAAACACTGAAGCTTTCTTT
NA	TRBV5-1	NA	TRBJ2-2	CATSVREAGELFF	TGCGCCACCTCGGTTAGGGAGGCCGGGGAGCTGTTTTTT
NA	TRBV6-5	NA	TRBJ1-5	CASSYGGGPQHF	TGTGCCAGCAGTTACGGTGGGGGGCCCCAGCATTTT
NA	TRBV29-1	NA	TRBJ1-2	CSVVGGDGYGYTF	TGCAGCGTTGTGGGGGGCGATGGCTATGGCTACACCTTC
NA	TRBV5-1	NA	TRBJ2-3	CASSLFVSGPILNKTDTQYF	TGCGCCAGCAGCTTGTTTGTCTCGGGACCAATACTCAACAAAACAGATACGCAGTATTTT
NA	TRBV20-1	NA	TRBJ2-1	CSASHVRGPPFF	TGCAGTGCTAGTCACGTTCGGGGGCCACCGTTCTTC
NA	TRBV7-2	NA	TRBJ1-6	CASSLAKRSGSSYNSPLHF	TGTGCCAGCAGCTTAGCGAAAAGGTCCGGGAGCTCCTATAATTCACCCCTCCACTTT
NA	TRBV6-5	NA	TRBJ1-5	CASSSWGVGNQPQHF	TGTGCCAGCAGTTCGTGGGGGGTAGGAAATCAGCCCCAGCATTTT
NA	TRBV27	NA	TRBJ1-4	CASSLLPATNEKLFF	TGTGCCAGCAGTTTATTACCTGCAACTAATGAAAAACTGTTTTTT
NA	TRBV3-1/TRBV3-2	NA	TRBJ1-1	CASSQAEYTEAFF	TGTGCCAGCAGCCAAGCGGAGTACACTGAAGCTTTCTTT
TRBD2	TRBV4-3	once	TRBJ2-3	CASSHGLASSTDTQYF	TGCGCCAGCAGCCATGGACTAGCGAGTAGCACAGATACGCAGTATTTT
NA	TRBV6-4	NA	TRBJ2-4	CASRRGNRADIQYF	TGTGCCAGCAGGAGGGGAAACAGGGCAGACATTCAGTACTTC
TRBD2	TRBV30	NA	TRBJ2-7	CAWSVRWEGTSYEQYF	TGTGCCTGGAGTGTACGATGGGAGGGCACCTCCTACGAGCAGTACTTC
NA	TRBV27	NA	TRBJ1-6	CASSRMRGSPLHF	TGTGCCAGCAGTAGAATGAGGGGTTCACCCCTCCACTTT
NA	TRBV11-3	NA	TRBJ1-1	CASSLGAGEGTEAFF	TGTGCCAGCAGCTTAGGGGCAGGGGAGGGCACTGAAGCTTTCTTT
NA	TRBV7-3	NA	TRBJ2-7	CASSLSGKDEQYF	TGTGCCAGCAGCTTAAGTGGTAAGGACGAGCAGTACTTC
NA	TRBV6-5	NA	TRBJ2-7	CASKGIGYEQYF	TGTGCCAGCAAAGGGATCGGGTACGAGCAGTACTTC
NA	TRBV7-8	NA	TRBJ1-4	CASSPLTGTTIHLRPEKLFF	TGTGCCAGCAGCCCGCTAACCGGGACTACTATACACTTACGGCCTGAAAAACTGTTTTTT
NA	TRBV10-3	NA	TRBJ1-1	CAISAGAVNTEAFF	TGTGCCATCAGTGCCGGGGCTGTGAACACTGAAGCTTTCTTT
NA	TRBV30	NA	TRBJ1-1	CAWSVWAEAFF	TGTGCCTGGAGTGTGTGGGCTGAAGCTTTCTTT
NA	TRBV2	NA	TRBJ1-1	CANSTGLNTEAFF	TGTGCCAACTCGACAGGTTTGAACACTGAAGCTTTCTTT
NA	TRBV5-1	NA	TRBJ2-2	CASSFGGLTGELFF	TGCGCCAGCAGCTTCGGGGGGCTTACCGGGGAGCTGTTTTTT
TRBD1	TRBV9	NA	TRBJ1-3	CASSVEGASGNTIYF	TGTGCCAGCAGCGTAGAGGGGGCTTCTGGAAACACCATATATTTT
TRBD1	TRBV28	NA	TRBJ2-7	CASSLWGTVEQYF	TGTGCCAGCAGTCTATGGGGGACAGTCGAGCAGTACTTC
NA	TRBV7-8	NA	TRBJ1-1	CASSPDNWADEAFF	TGTGCCAGCAGCCCAGACAACTGGGCTGATGAAGCTTTCTTT
TRBD2	TRBV7-6	NA	TRBJ2-1	CASSPLAGGPNEQFF	TGTGCCAGCAGCCCACTAGCGGGGGGGCCGAATGAGCAGTTCTTC
TRBD1	TRBV9	NA	TRBJ1-3	CASSVGQGSIYF	TGTGCCAGCAGCGTTGGACAGGGATCCATATATTTT
NA	TRBV5-1	NA	TRBJ1-4	CASSFTDRANEKLFF	TGCGCCAGCAGCTTTACCGACAGAGCTAATGAAAAACTGTTTTTT
NA	TRBV14	once	TRBJ1-1	CASSHHLGEAEAFF	TGTGCCAGCAGCCACCACCTAGGGGAGGCTGAAGCTTTCTTT
NA	TRBV11-2	NA	TRBJ2-7	CASSLDSYEQYF	TGTGCCAGCAGCTTGGATTCCTACGAGCAGTACTTC
NA	TRBV3-1/TRBV3-2	NA	TRBJ2-3	CASSRAHPPRADTQYF	TGTGCCAGCAGCCGCGCCCACCCCCCCAGAGCAGATACGCAGTATTTT
NA	TRBV11-2	few	TRBJ1-2	CASSLEGAPGYTF	TGTGCCAGCAGCTTAGAGGGGGCCCCTGGCTACACCTTC
TRBD1	TRBV7-8	once	TRBJ1-2	CASSEMTGYYGYTF	TGTGCCAGCAGCGAAATGACAGGGTACTATGGCTACACCTTC
TRBD1	TRBV5-6	NA	TRBJ1-1	CASSYRGLTEAFF	TGTGCCAGCAGCTACAGGGGGCTGACTGAAGCTTTCTTT
TRBD2	TRBV9	NA	TRBJ2-3	CASSATSGSTDTQYF	TGTGCCAGCAGCGCCACTAGCGGGAGTACAGATACGCAGTATTTT
NA	TRBV28	NA	TRBJ1-2	CASSWRGIWYGYTF	TGTGCCAGCAGCTGGCGGGGTATTTGGTATGGCTACACCTTC
NA	TRBV20-1	NA	TRBJ2-5	CSARAEETQYF	TGCAGTGCTCGTGCGGAGGAGACCCAGTACTTC
NA	TRBV2	NA	TRBJ1-6	CASSDHEQVYNSPLHF	TGTGCCAGCAGTGATCATGAACAGGTCTATAATTCACCCCTCCACTTT
NA	TRBV6-4	NA	TRBJ2-3	CASSNYAGRSDTQYF	TGTGCCAGCAGTAATTACGCAGGGAGGTCAGATACGCAGTATTTT
NA	TRBV5-5	NA	TRBJ1-6	CASSSGQPAENSPLHF	TGTGCCAGCAGCTCCGGACAGCCCGCGGAGAATTCACCCCTCCACTTT
NA	TRBV14	once	TRBJ2-7	CASSQPGVPYEQYF	TGTGCCAGCAGCCAGCCCGGGGTTCCCTACGAGCAGTACTTC
TRBD1	TRBV5-1	NA	TRBJ2-7	CASSLEWTGGSEQYF	TGCGCCAGCAGCTTGGAGTGGACAGGGGGTTCCGAGCAGTACTTC
NA	TRBV5-4	NA	TRBJ1-2	CASSLLGEGHGYTF	TGTGCCAGCAGCTTGTTAGGGGAGGGCCATGGCTACACCTTC
NA	TRBV13	NA	TRBJ2-7	CASRGSSYEQYF	TGTGCCAGCAGGGGTAGCTCCTACGAGCAGTACTTC
NA	TRBV6-1	NA	TRBJ2-5	CASSEQGETETQYF	TGTGCCAGCAGTGAACAAGGGGAGACGGAGACCCAGTACTTC
NA	TRBV28	NA	TRBJ2-7	CASSPHLTPSSYEQYF	TGTGCCAGCAGTCCGCACCTAACCCCCAGCTCCTACGAGCAGTACTTC
NA	TRBV9	NA	TRBJ1-5	CASSGGDSNQPQHF	TGTGCCAGCAGCGGGGGGGACTCCAATCAGCCCCAGCATTTT
TRBD1	TRBV6-5	few	TRBJ1-5	CASRAGQGKSQPQHF	TGTGCCAGCAGGGCGGGACAGGGAAAATCGCAGCCCCAGCATTTT
NA	TRBV30	NA	TRBJ2-2	CAWDLSGELFF	TGTGCCTGGGACCTATCCGGGGAGCTGTTTTTT
NA	TRBV23-1	NA	TRBJ1-5	CASTSGPEYPQHF	TGCGCCAGCACCTCGGGACCTGAGTATCCCCAGCATTTT
TRBD2	TRBV6-5	NA	TRBJ2-7	CASSYQRGNPYEQYF	TGTGCCAGCAGTTACCAGCGGGGTAATCCCTACGAGCAGTACTTC
TRBD1	TRBV27	NA	TRBJ2-1	CASRTPGQGHEQFF	TGTGCCAGCAGAACACCGGGACAGGGCCATGAGCAGTTCTTC
NA	TRBV27	few	TRBJ2-1	CASRPGLNNEQFF	TGTGCCAGCAGACCCGGACTGAACAATGAGCAGTTCTTC
NA	TRBV12-3/TRBV12-4	NA	TRBJ2-7	CASSRGAYEQYF	TGTGCCAGCAGTCGCGGCGCCTACGAGCAGTACTTC
NA	TRBV7-9	NA	TRBJ1-1	CASSSTIATEAFF	TGTGCCAGCAGCTCCACCATCGCTACTGAAGCTTTCTTT